The 10 T cell receptor beta chains in this list originate from one sample, sequenced in a study of CD8+ T cells in alopecia areata. The sample's treatment: oral pan-JAK inhibitor, 5-10 mg twice daily. Isolated RNA was reverse transcribed into cDNA used as the sequencing template. The assay was immunoSEQ multiplex PCR, and TCRdb's table has in-frame clones only and misses some. The sample holds about 210,000 clones, around two fifths seen once. This specimen was CD4+ T cells sorted from blood, taken between weeks 36 and 40, from a patient treated with tofacitinib. The origin of the receptors is a human donor with alopecia areata.

This clone was seen only a few times. The chain is built from TRBV5-1 and TRBJ1-1; the match to TRBD1 covers 7 bases. Germline assignment: CDR1 SGHRS and CDR2 YFSETQ. J gave up 0 bases and V 5 bases, and 7 bases lay outside the gene matches. The CDR3 runs 15 residues. In nucleotides, the CDR3 is TGCGCCAGCAGGTCCTCGGGACAGATGAACACTGAAGCTTTCTTT. It encodes CASRSSGQMNTEAFF. Variable domain in full (rest from reference TRBV5-1 and TRBJ1-1): KAGVTQTPRYLIKTRGQQVTLSCSPISGHRSVSWYQQTPGQGLQFLFEYFSETQRNKGNFPGRFSGRQFSNSRSEMNVSTLELGDSALYLCASRSSGQMNTEAFFGQGTRLTVV.

The chain employs TRBV11-1 and TRBJ2-5; possible D gene TRBD1, 6 bases. Trimming shortened V by 0 bases and J by 4 bases, and 15 bases separated the two germline ends. Germline CDR1 reads SGHAT; CDR2 reads FQDESV (reference sequence). This CDR3 has 16 amino acids. DNA of the CDR3: TGTGCCAGCAGCTTAGCGGGACACCCCGGAGGAGAGACCCAGTACTTC. As protein: CASSLAGHPGGETQYF.

The chain couples TRBV11-2 to TRBJ2-1, with 7 bases aligning to TRBD2. Germline V lookup: CDR1 SGHAT, CDR2 FQNNGV. The J segment lost 4 bases and the V segment lost 3 bases, leaving 3 bases of the junction unmatched. This CDR3 is built from 14 residues. Here the CDR3 DNA reads TGTGCCAGCAGCTTTCTAGCGGCTTACAATGAGCAGTTCTTC. It yields the protein CASSFLAAYNEQFF.

The chain links TRBV6-5 to TRBJ2-7, with D perhaps matching TRBD2 (6 bases). With 6 bases removed from V and 1 base from J, the gap between germline ends came to 13 bases. The CDR3 is made up of 14 amino acids. Germline V gives CDR1 MNHEY, CDR2 SVGAGI. The CDR3, as DNA: TGTGCCAGCAGCTCAACTGGAGGGTCCTACGAGCAGTACTTC. Translated, it gives CASSSTGGSYEQYF.

V is TRBV4-3 and J is TRBJ2-7; D gene unclear. CDR1 and CDR2 from the germline V gene are LGHNA and YSLEER. Trimming pared 4 bases from V and 3 bases from J, leaving 13 bases between. The CDR3 runs to 14 residues. DNA for the CDR3: TGCGCCAGCAGCCGGAGTGGGTTGGGCTACGAGCAGTACTTC. Translated: CASSRSGLGYEQYF.

This clone was observed a handful of times. The chain carries TRBV30 and TRBJ2-1; weak D call: TRBD2 (5 bases). Trimming took off 2 bases at V and 9 bases at J, with 11 bases between the two ends. The germline V gene has CDR1 GTSNPN and CDR2 SVGIG (reference sequence). This CDR3 is 12 amino acids long. Written as DNA, the CDR3 is TGTGCCTGGAGTCCCTCGGGGTTTGAGCAGTTCTTC. Its protein is CAWSPSGFEQFF. The full variable domain, rest sourced from reference TRBV30 and TRBJ2-1, is SQTIHQWPATLVQPVGSPLSLECTVEGTSNPNLYWYRQAAGRGLQLLFYSVGIGQISSEVPQNLSASRPQDRQFILSSKKLLLSDSGFYLCAWSPSGFEQFFGPGTRLTVL.

The chain is built from TRBV5-1 and TRBJ1-2; D not certain. CDR3 length: 14 residues. CDR1 and CDR2 (germline): SGHRS, YFSETQ. Deletions cut 4 bases from V and 0 bases from J, with 10 bases between. CDR3 residues: CASSPDGTNYGYTF. The CDR3 DNA follows: TGCGCCAGCAGCCCGGACGGAACTAACTATGGCTACACCTTC.

The chain employs TRBV25-1 and TRBJ2-1, with D perhaps matching TRBD2 (5 bases). V gave up 6 bases and J gave up 2 bases, with 11 bases separating them. From germline, CDR1 is MGHDK and CDR2 SYGVNS. CDR3 length: 14 amino acids. The CDR3 bases are TGTGCCAGCAGGGACTCCCAGCCCTACAATGAGCAGTTCTTC. Its protein product is CASRDSQPYNEQFF.

The chain carries TRBV2 and TRBJ2-2, with D possibly TRBD1 on 7 matching bases. The length of the CDR3 is 14 residues. CDR1 is SNHLY, CDR2 FYNNEI, per germline. Trimming shortened V by 9 bases and J by 2 bases, and 13 bases separated the two germline ends. CDR3 amino acids: CASSGDRNTGELFF. The CDR3 region has the DNA TGTGCCAGTTCGGGGGACAGAAACACCGGGGAGCTGTTTTTT. Full variable domain (remainder filled in from reference TRBV2 and TRBJ2-2): EPEVTQTPSHQVTQMGQEVILRCVPISNHLYFYWYRQILGQKVEFLVSFYNNEISEKSEIFDDQFSVERPDGSNFTLKIRSTKLEDSAMYFCASSGDRNTGELFFGEGSRLTVL.

V and J are TRBV18 and TRBJ1-1; no clear D. Germline assignment: CDR1 KGHSH and CDR2 LQKENI. V was cut by 2 bases and J by 0 bases, with 10 bases left in between. The CDR3 has 15 residues. In nucleotides, the CDR3 is TGTGCCAGCTCACCAGTTGACTTACTGAACACTGAAGCTTTCTTT. It translates to CASSPVDLLNTEAFF.